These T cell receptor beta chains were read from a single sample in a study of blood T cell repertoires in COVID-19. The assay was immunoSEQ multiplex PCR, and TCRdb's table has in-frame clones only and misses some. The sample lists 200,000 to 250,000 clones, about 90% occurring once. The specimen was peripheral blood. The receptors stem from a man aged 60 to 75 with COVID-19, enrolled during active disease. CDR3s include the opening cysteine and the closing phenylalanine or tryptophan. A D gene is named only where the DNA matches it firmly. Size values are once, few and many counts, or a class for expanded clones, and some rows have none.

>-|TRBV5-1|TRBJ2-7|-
CASSLDGQAYEQYF
TGCGCCAGCAGCTTGGACGGTCAGGCCTACGAGCAGTACTTC
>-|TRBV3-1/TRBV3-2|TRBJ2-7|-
CASSQDPWSSSYEQYF
TGTGCCAGCAGCCAAGATCCGTGGTCGAGCTCCTACGAGCAGTACTTC
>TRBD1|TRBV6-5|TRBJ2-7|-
CASRDRGRPYEQYF
TGTGCCAGCAGAGACAGGGGTAGACCCTACGAGCAGTACTTC
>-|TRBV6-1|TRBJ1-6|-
CASSAVRVDSPLHF
TGTGCCAGCAGTGCTGTCAGGGTCGATTCACCCCTCCACTTT
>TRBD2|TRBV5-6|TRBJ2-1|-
CASSPQGGSGNEQFF
TGTGCCAGCAGCCCGCAGGGCGGGAGCGGGAATGAGCAGTTCTTC
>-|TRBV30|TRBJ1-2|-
CAWRQGANYGYTF
TGTGCCTGGAGACAGGGAGCAAACTATGGCTACACCTTC
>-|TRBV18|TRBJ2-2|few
CASSPRAGELFF
TGTGCCAGCTCGCCGAGGGCCGGGGAGCTGTTTTTT
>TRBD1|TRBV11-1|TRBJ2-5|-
CASSSGTGGETQYF
TGTGCCAGCAGCTCCGGGACAGGGGGAGAGACCCAGTACTTC
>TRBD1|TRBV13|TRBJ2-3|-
CASSDTGEFVQDTQYF
TGTGCCAGCAGCGATACAGGGGAATTTGTACAAGATACGCAGTATTTT
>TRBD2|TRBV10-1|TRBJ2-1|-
CASDTSGSSYNEQFF
TGCGCCAGCGATACTAGCGGGAGTAGTTACAATGAGCAGTTCTTC
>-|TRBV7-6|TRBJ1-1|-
CASSSGQGRVGTEAFF
TGTGCCAGCAGCAGTGGGCAGGGGCGAGTGGGAACTGAAGCTTTCTTT
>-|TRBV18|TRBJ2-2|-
CASSPGGITGELFF
TGTGCCAGCTCACCCGGGGGAATCACCGGGGAGCTGTTTTTT
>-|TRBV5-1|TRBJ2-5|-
CASSLAGGSGETQYF
TGCGCCAGCAGCTTGGCAGGTGGTTCTGGAGAGACCCAGTACTTC
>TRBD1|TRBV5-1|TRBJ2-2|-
CASSLVIGTGGSGELFF
TGCGCCAGCAGCTTAGTTATTGGGACAGGGGGCAGCGGGGAGCTGTTTTTT
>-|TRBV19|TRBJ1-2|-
CATREGETLLGGYTF
TGTGCCACCAGGGAGGGGGAGACTTTGTTGGGTGGCTACACCTTC
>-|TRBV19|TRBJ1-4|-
CASSIRGAEDEKLFF
TGTGCCAGTAGTATTCGTGGGGCTGAGGATGAAAAACTGTTTTTT
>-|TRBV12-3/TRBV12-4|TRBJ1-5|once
CASSYSYQPQHF
TGTGCCAGCAGTTACAGCTATCAGCCCCAGCATTTT
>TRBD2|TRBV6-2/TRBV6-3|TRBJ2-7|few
CASSRSGRAREQYF
TGTGCCAGCAGTCGTAGCGGGAGGGCCCGCGAGCAGTACTTC
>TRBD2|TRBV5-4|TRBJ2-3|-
CASSQQLAGLGADTQYF
TGTGCCAGCAGCCAACAATTAGCGGGTTTGGGGGCAGATACGCAGTATTTT
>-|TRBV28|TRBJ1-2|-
CASSSPAWQGGGYTF
TGTGCCAGCAGTTCCCCCGCCTGGCAGGGCGGTGGCTACACCTTC
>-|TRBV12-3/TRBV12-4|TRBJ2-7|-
CASSLVGPHQYF
TGTGCCAGCAGTTTAGTGGGCCCCCATCAGTACTTC
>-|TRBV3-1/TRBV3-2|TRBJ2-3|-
CASSSRAGTDTQYF
TGTGCCAGCAGCTCCAGGGCGGGGACAGATACGCAGTATTTT
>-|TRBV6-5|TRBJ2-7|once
CATKIGTKDYEQYF
TGTGCCACCAAAATCGGGACAAAAGACTACGAGCAGTACTTC
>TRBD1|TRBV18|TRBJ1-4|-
CASRGQGLSTNEKLFF
TGTGCCAGCAGGGGACAGGGGCTCTCAACTAATGAAAAACTGTTTTTT
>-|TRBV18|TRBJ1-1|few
CASSPLGGGFMNTEAFF
TGTGCCAGCTCACCACTAGGGGGGGGGTTCATGAACACTGAAGCTTTCTTT
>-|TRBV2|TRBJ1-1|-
CASSEAVFAFF
TGTGCCAGCAGTGAGGCAGTCTTTGCTTTCTTT
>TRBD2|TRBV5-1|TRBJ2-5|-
CASSLGAGDGETQYF
TGCGCCAGCAGCTTGGGGGCGGGAGATGGAGAGACCCAGTACTTC
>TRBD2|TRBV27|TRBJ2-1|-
CASSRTSGPYNEQFF
TGTGCCAGCAGCAGGACTAGCGGACCTTACAATGAGCAGTTCTTC
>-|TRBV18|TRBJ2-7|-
CASSSNSGRGYEQYF
TGTGCCAGCTCTTCGAACTCGGGGAGGGGGTACGAGCAGTACTTC
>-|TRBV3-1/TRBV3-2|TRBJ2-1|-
CASSHKGGRNEQFF
TGTGCCAGCAGCCACAAGGGCGGGCGGAATGAGCAGTTCTTC
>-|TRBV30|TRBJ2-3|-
CAWSAGSTDTQYF
TGTGCCTGGAGTGCGGGAAGCACAGATACGCAGTATTTT
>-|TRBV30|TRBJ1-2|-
CAWRRLDFPYGYTF
TGTGCCTGGAGGCGGCTGGACTTCCCTTATGGCTACACCTTC
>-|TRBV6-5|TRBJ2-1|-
CASSPRGDAQFF
TGTGCCAGCAGTCCCCGCGGGGACGCTCAGTTCTTC
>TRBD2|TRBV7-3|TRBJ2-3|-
CASSLNSGGDTQYF
TGTGCCAGCAGCTTAAATAGCGGGGGAGATACGCAGTATTTT
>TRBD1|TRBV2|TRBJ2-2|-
CASRTGGAGELFF
TGTGCCAGCAGAACAGGGGGAGCCGGGGAGCTGTTTTTT
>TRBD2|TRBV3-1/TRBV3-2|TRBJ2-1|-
CASSLTSGRTNEQFF
TGTGCCAGCAGCCTAACTAGCGGGAGAACAAATGAGCAGTTCTTC
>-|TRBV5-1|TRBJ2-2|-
CASSQGASGIAGELFF
TGCGCCAGCAGCCAGGGGGCTAGCGGGATTGCCGGGGAGCTGTTTTTT
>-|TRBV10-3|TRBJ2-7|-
CATSQNRERYEQYF
TGTGCCACATCACAAAACAGGGAACGCTACGAGCAGTACTTC
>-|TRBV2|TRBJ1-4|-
CANSRAAGEKLFF
TGTGCCAACTCCCGGGCGGCGGGTGAAAAACTGTTTTTT
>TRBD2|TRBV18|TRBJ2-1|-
CASSPIAGGLEFF
TGTGCCAGCTCACCCATAGCGGGAGGGCTGGAGTTCTTC
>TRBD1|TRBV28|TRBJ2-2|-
CASSLYGTDTGELFF
TGTGCCAGCAGTTTATACGGGACAGACACCGGGGAGCTGTTTTTT
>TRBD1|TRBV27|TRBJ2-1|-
CASSVGTADNEQFF
TGTGCCAGCAGTGTCGGGACAGCGGACAATGAGCAGTTCTTC
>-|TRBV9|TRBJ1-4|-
CASSPRPGGPNEKLFF
TGTGCCAGCAGCCCTCGTCCGGGGGGACCGAATGAAAAACTGTTTTTT
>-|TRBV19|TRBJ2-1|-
CASSIDGGANEQFF
TGTGCCAGTAGTATAGATGGAGGAGCGAATGAGCAGTTCTTC
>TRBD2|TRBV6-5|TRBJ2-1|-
CASSARLAGTGEQFF
TGTGCCAGCAGCGCTCGACTAGCGGGGACGGGTGAGCAGTTCTTC
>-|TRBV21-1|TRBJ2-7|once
CARATLSYEQYF
TGTGCCCGCGCTACCCTTTCTTACGAGCAGTACTTC
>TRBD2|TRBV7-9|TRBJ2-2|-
CASNPYRASGDGELFF
TGTGCCAGCAACCCCTATCGGGCTAGCGGGGACGGGGAGCTGTTTTTT
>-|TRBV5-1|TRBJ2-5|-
CASSLDRETQYF
TGCGCCAGCAGCTTGGATCGGGAGACCCAGTACTTC
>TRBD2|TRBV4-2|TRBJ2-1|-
CASSQAGGREQFF
TGTGCCAGCAGCCAAGCGGGAGGGAGGGAGCAGTTCTTC
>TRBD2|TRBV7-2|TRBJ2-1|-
CASRVAGGPQNEQFF
TGTGCCAGCAGGGTAGCGGGAGGGCCTCAGAATGAGCAGTTCTTC
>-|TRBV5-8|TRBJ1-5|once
CASSLILRTDFNQPQHF
TGTGCCAGCAGCCTGATCCTGCGGACAGACTTCAATCAGCCCCAGCATTTT
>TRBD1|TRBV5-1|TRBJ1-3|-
CASSSQGQGTGNTIYF
TGCGCCAGCAGCTCCCAGGGACAGGGGACCGGAAACACCATATATTTT
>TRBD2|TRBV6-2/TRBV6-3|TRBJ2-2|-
CASSASGSLGELFF
TGTGCCAGCAGTGCGAGCGGGAGCTTGGGGGAGCTGTTTTTT
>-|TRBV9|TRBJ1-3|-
CASTATGSGNTIYF
TGTGCCAGCACGGCAACGGGGTCTGGAAACACCATATATTTT
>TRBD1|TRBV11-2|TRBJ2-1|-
CASRSGQVHNEQFF
TGTGCCAGCAGATCCGGACAGGTACACAATGAGCAGTTCTTC
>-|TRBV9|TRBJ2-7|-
CASSVADTSGGKQYF
TGTGCCAGCAGCGTAGCGGACACATCAGGCGGCAAGCAGTACTTC
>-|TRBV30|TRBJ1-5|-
CAWSGGRSDYQPQHF
TGTGCCTGGAGTGGAGGTCGTTCGGACTATCAGCCCCAGCATTTT